This T cell receptor beta chain was found in a study of blood T cells in healthy people across ages. The CDR3 covers 15 residues. The germline V gene has CDR1 DFQATT and CDR2 SNEGSKA (reference sequence). V was clipped by 6 bases and J by 9 bases, with 21 bases between them. A sample-barcoded 5' primer and a J-beta primer mix were used in a second PCR of roughly 7 to 11 cycles. TCRdb used MiXCR to reprocess the 5' RACE reads, holding one entry per CDR3 protein. The profile shows fewer than 950,000 distinct CDR3 sequences, approximately 35% of them singletons. The chain employs TRBV20-1 and TRBJ1-6; the D gene is possibly TRBD1 (6 bases). The material sequenced was blood. The clonotype originates from a man between 18 and 35 years old in good health. CDR3 residues: CSATRGGTKVSPLHF. In DNA, the CDR3 is TGCAGTGCCACGCGGGGCGGGACAAAGGTTTCACCCCTCCACTTT.